The 21 T cell receptor beta chains below all came from one sample that was sequenced in a study of OX40 agonist ivuxolimab in advanced cancers. Profiling relied on immunoSEQ multiplex PCR, and the TCRdb table lists in-frame clones only, not all of them. The repertoire holds around 33,000 clones, with roughly nine tenths as singletons. The input for sequencing was CD4+ or CD8+ T cells sorted from blood, taken in a trial of the OX40 agonist ivuxolimab. The receptor source for this set is an adult with an advanced solid tumor such as melanoma, head and neck, liver or kidney cancer.

The chain links TRBV14 to TRBJ1-4; D remains ambiguous. The CDR3 is 15 amino acids. Trimming pared 2 bases from V and 0 bases from J, leaving 7 bases between. Germline CDR1 reads SGHDN; CDR2 reads FVKESK. The CDR3 here is CASSQFQTTNEKLFF. The CDR3 DNA is TGTGCCAGCAGCCAATTCCAGACAACTAATGAAAAACTGTTTTTT.

The gene calls are TRBV10-3 and TRBJ2-1; a possible D gene is TRBD2 (6 bases). The V end lost 6 bases, the J end lost 0 bases, and 12 bases lay between the germline ends. The CDR3 is made up of 15 amino acids. Germline CDR1 is ENHRY and CDR2 is SYGVKD. CDR3 nucleotides: TGTGCCATCAGGTCTAGCGTGAGCTCCTACAATGAGCAGTTCTTC. Protein: CAIRSSVSSYNEQFF.

The J gene is TRBJ1-2, the V gene TRBV9, with a weak D call TRBD1 (5 bases). The V gene's germline CDR1 is SGDLS and CDR2 YYNGEE. This CDR3 has 16 residues. The V end lost 4 bases, the J end lost 5 bases, and 21 bases lay between the germline ends. Here the CDR3 DNA reads TGTGCCAGCAGCCAAGCTTCCCGTAACGGGGCGTATGGCTACACCTTC. The encoded protein is CASSQASRNGAYGYTF.

This clone came up once. J is TRBJ1-1 and V is TRBV19; tentatively, D is TRBD1 (5 bases). Germline lookup yields CDR1 LNHDA and CDR2 SQIVND (reference sequence). V lost 9 bases and J lost 3, with 17 bases in between. The CDR3 loop spans 14 amino acids. The CDR3 sequence is CASRSGAWDTEAFF. CDR3 bases: TGTGCCAGCCGTTCCGGGGCTTGGGACACTGAAGCTTTCTTT.

J is TRBJ2-5 and V is TRBV10-2; the D gene is possibly TRBD1 (6 bases). The V end lost 7 bases, the J end lost 2 bases, and 14 bases lay between the germline ends. This CDR3 is built from 14 residues. Germline CDR1 and CDR2: WSHSY and SAAADI. The CDR3 nucleotides are TGCGCCAGCAACAACAGGGAAGGACAAGAGACCCAGTACTTC. Protein: CASNNREGQETQYF.

The J gene is TRBJ2-1, the V gene TRBV4-1; the match to TRBD2 covers 11 bases. The length of the CDR3 is 18 residues. Germline V gives CDR1 MGHRA, CDR2 YSYEKL. The junction had 10 bases not matched to a gene; V was cut back by 0 bases and J by 6 bases. CDR3 amino acids: CASSQEVLAGGPGNEQFF. The CDR3 coding sequence is TGCGCCAGCAGCCAAGAGGTTCTAGCGGGAGGCCCCGGCAATGAGCAGTTCTTC.

The chain joins TRBV12-2 to TRBJ2-2; the D call TRBD2 from the table was never checked on the DNA. TRBV12-2 is marked as a pseudogene. The CDR3 covers 17 residues. DNA for the CDR3: TGTGCAAGTCGCTTTCAGTGCGGGAGGGCCCGAACCGGGGAGCTGTTTTTT. Protein: CASRFQCGRARTGELFF.

V gene TRBV18 combines with J gene TRBJ2-5; D gene uncertain. V lost 3 bases and J 2 bases, leaving 4 bases between the germline ends. Looked up from germline, CDR1 is KGHSH and CDR2 is LQKENI. The CDR3 has 12 residues. CDR3 in amino acids: CASSPSQETQYF. CDR3 coding DNA: TGTGCCAGCTCACCCTCACAAGAGACCCAGTACTTC.

The genes are TRBV5-1 and TRBJ2-1; D call uncertain. CDR3 length: 12 residues. Germline V gives CDR1 SGHRS, CDR2 YFSETQ. Between the trimmed V and J ends, which lost 2 bases and 7 bases, there was a span of 7 bases. In DNA form, the CDR3 reads TGCGCCAGCAGCTTTATGGGGAATGAGCAGTTCTTC. It codes for CASSFMGNEQFF. The variable domain in full, completed from reference TRBV5-1 and TRBJ2-1, reads KAGVTQTPRYLIKTRGQQVTLSCSPISGHRSVSWYQQTPGQGLQFLFEYFSETQRNKGNFPGRFSGRQFSNSRSEMNVSTLELGDSALYLCASSFMGNEQFFGPGTRLTVL.

J is TRBJ2-5 and V is TRBV27; TRBD2 agrees at 10 bases. In germline, CDR1 is MNHEY, CDR2 SMNVEV (reference sequence). Trimming took 5 bases from V and 5 from J; bases not matched to a gene: 5. The CDR3 loop spans 14 amino acids. CDR3 nucleotide sequence: TGTGCCAGCAGTCTATTAGCGGGAGGTGAGACCCAGTACTTC. Protein product: CASSLLAGGETQYF.

This chain links TRBV5-4 with TRBJ1-2; D possibly corresponds to TRBD1 (5 bases). This CDR3 is built from 15 residues. Trimming took off 6 bases at V and 4 bases at J, with 19 bases between the two ends. Per germline, CDR1 SGHNT and CDR2 YYREEE (reference sequence). The CDR3 coding sequence is TGTGCCAGCACCTCCGGCGGGGCAGTACGCTATGGCTACACCTTC. This gives the protein CASTSGGAVRYGYTF.

The chain is built from TRBV4-2 and TRBJ2-4; TRBD2 might be the D (6 bases). Looked up from germline, CDR1 is LGHNA and CDR2 is YNFKEQ. Deletions cut 4 bases from V and 0 bases from J, with 10 bases between. The CDR3 contains 15 residues. CDR3 DNA sequence: TGTGCCAGCAGCCGCGGGGACCTAGCCAAAAACATTCAGTACTTC. It encodes CASSRGDLAKNIQYF.

The chain carries TRBV12-5 and TRBJ2-2; the D is unclear. V was trimmed by 6 bases and J by 5 bases, leaving 13 bases between them. Per germline, CDR1 LGHNT and CDR2 FRNRAP. CDR3 length: 14 amino acids. The CDR3 loop is CASGDGRFTGELFF. The CDR3 DNA sequence: TGTGCTAGTGGCGACGGCCGTTTTACCGGGGAGCTGTTTTTT.

V usage is TRBV7-2 and J usage is TRBJ2-7, with TRBD2 matching over 9 bases. The CDR3 sequence is 15 residues long. V lost 5 bases to trimming and J lost 4 bases; unmatched junction nucleotides: 9. Germline lookup yields CDR1 SGHTA and CDR2 FQGNSA. The CDR3 DNA reads TGTGCCAGCAGCCCCCAGGCGGGAGGGTCGTACGAGCAGTACTTC. As protein: CASSPQAGGSYEQYF.

This chain uses TRBV2 with TRBJ2-5; 8 nucleotides line up with TRBD1. The V segment lost 8 bases and the J segment 5 bases; nucleotides outside the gene matches: 10. The CDR3 sequence is 14 residues long. CDR1 is SNHLY, CDR2 FYNNEI, per germline. DNA for the CDR3: TGTGCCAGCGGTGGACAGGGAAGGGGGGAGACCCAGTACTTC. Its protein is CASGGQGRGETQYF. The whole variable domain, filled in from reference TRBV2 and TRBJ2-5, reads EPEVTQTPSHQVTQMGQEVILRCVPISNHLYFYWYRQILGQKVEFLVSFYNNEISEKSEIFDDQFSVERPDGSNFTLKIRSTKLEDSAMYFCASGGQGRGETQYFGPGTRLLVL.

The chain recombines TRBV30 with TRBJ2-5; 10 bases map to TRBD2. Germline CDR1 reads GTSNPN; CDR2 reads SVGIG (reference sequence). CDR3 length: 13 residues. Trimming at V came to 3 bases and at J to 2 bases, leaving 0 bases not matched to a gene. CDR3 nucleotides: TGTGCCTGGAGACTAGCGGGACAAGAGACCCAGTACTTC. Protein: CAWRLAGQETQYF.

V gene TRBV5-4 combines with J gene TRBJ2-7; a weak D match, TRBD2 (5 bases). V was cut by 0 bases and J by 5 bases, with 24 bases left in between. The CDR3 contains 18 residues. Germline V gene lookup returns CDR1 SGHNT and CDR2 YYREEE (reference sequence). The CDR3 region has the DNA TGTGCCAGCAGCTTGGTTAGGGCTAGCCAATTGGGAGTCAACGAGCAGTACTTC. The encoded protein is CASSLVRASQLGVNEQYF.

This chain joins TRBV28 and TRBJ1-3, with 7 nucleotides matching TRBD1. Germline V gives CDR1 MDHEN, CDR2 SYDVKM. This CDR3 has 14 residues. V was pared by 6 bases and J by 3 bases, with 5 bases of the junction left unmatched. In DNA form, the CDR3 reads TGTGCCAGCAGACTTACAGGGGTTGGAAACACCATATATTTT. Its protein product is CASRLTGVGNTIYF.

The V and J genes are TRBV18 and TRBJ2-3; maybe TRBD2 (6 bases). Trimming shortened V by 2 bases and J by 5 bases, and 11 bases separated the two germline ends. Looked up from germline, CDR1 is KGHSH and CDR2 is LQKENI. The CDR3 runs 14 residues. In nucleotides, the CDR3 is TGTGCCAGCTCACCATATCAGGAGGGAGATACGCAGTATTTT. This encodes CASSPYQEGDTQYF. Complete variable domain (other parts from reference TRBV18 and TRBJ2-3): NAGVMQNPRHLVRRRGQEARLRCSPMKGHSHVYWYRQLPEEGLKFMVYLQKENIIDESGMPKERFSAEFPKEGPSILRIQQVVRGDSAAYFCASSPYQEGDTQYFGPGTRLTVL.

As regards this clone: The same CDR3 also results from other DNA sequences found in this sample. The chain uses TRBV6-5 and TRBJ1-2; a possible D gene is TRBD1 (6 bases). V was trimmed by 2 bases and J by 2 bases, leaving 6 bases between them. Germline CDR1 and CDR2: MNHEY and SVGAGI. The CDR3 runs to 13 residues. The CDR3 loop reads CASSYDRNYGYTF. CDR3 bases: TGTGCCAGCAGTTACGACAGGAACTATGGCTACACCTTC.

The rearrangement uses TRBV19 and TRBJ2-7, with D possibly matching TRBD1 (6 bases). V dropped 6 bases and J dropped 5 bases, with 20 bases sitting between them. Germline loops: CDR1 LNHDA, CDR2 SQIVND (reference sequence). The CDR3 runs 15 residues. CDR3 sequence (DNA): TGTGCCAGTAGGGGCCGGGACACCTCCGAAAACGAGCAGTACTTC. Protein sequence: CASRGRDTSENEQYF.